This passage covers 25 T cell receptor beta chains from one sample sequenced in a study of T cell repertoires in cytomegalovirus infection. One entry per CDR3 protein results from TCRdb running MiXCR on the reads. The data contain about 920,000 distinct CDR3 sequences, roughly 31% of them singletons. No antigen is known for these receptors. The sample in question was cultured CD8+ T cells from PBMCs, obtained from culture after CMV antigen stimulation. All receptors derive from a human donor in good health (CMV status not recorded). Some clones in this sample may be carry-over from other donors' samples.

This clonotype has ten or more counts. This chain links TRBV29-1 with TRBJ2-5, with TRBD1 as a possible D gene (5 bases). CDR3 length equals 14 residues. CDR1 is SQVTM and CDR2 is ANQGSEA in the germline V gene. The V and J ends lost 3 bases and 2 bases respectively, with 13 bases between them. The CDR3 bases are TGCAGCGTTGACCCCTCCCGGACACAAGAGACCCAGTACTTC. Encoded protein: CSVDPSRTQETQYF.

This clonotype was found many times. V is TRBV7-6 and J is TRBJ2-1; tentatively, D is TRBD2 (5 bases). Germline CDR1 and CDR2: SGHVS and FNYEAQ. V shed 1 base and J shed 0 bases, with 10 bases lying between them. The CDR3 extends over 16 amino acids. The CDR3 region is CASSLVAISSYNEQFF. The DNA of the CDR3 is TGTGCCAGCAGCTTAGTAGCGATCAGCTCCTACAATGAGCAGTTCTTC.

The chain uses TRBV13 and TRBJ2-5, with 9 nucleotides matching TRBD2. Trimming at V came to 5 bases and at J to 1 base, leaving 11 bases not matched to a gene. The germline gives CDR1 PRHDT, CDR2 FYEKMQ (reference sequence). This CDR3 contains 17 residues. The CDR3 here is CASSTRERGALQETQYF. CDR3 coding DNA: TGTGCCAGCAGCACCCGTGAGCGGGGGGCCCTCCAAGAGACCCAGTACTTC.

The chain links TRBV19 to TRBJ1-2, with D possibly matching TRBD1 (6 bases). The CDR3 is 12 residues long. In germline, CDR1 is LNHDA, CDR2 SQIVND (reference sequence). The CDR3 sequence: CGERGQRYGYTF. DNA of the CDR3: TGTGGAGAGCGAGGACAGAGATATGGCTACACCTTC.

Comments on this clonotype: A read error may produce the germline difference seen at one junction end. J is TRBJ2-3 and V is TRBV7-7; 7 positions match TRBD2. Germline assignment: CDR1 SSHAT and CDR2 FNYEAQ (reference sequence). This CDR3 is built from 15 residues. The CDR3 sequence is CASSLFLAATDTQYF. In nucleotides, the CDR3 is TGTGCTAGCAGCTTATTTCTAGCGGCCACAGATACGCAGTATTTT.

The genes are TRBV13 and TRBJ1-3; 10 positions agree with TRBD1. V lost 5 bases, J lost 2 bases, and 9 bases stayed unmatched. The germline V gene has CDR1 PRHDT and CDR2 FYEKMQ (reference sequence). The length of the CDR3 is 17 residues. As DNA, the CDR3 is TGTGCCAGCAGCCCCGGGACAGGGGTCTTCGCTGGAAACACCATATATTTT. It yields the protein CASSPGTGVFAGNTIYF.

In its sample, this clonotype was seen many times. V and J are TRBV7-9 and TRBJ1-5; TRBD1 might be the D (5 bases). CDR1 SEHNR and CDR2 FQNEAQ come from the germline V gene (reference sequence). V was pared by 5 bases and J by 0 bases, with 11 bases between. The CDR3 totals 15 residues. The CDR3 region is CASSPPGPSNQPQHF. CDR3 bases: TGTGCCAGCAGCCCACCAGGGCCTAGCAATCAGCCCCAGCATTTT.

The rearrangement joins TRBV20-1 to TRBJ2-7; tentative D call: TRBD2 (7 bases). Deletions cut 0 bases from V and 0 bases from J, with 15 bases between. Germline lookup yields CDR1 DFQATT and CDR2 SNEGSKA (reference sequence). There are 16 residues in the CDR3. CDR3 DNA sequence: TGCAGTGCTAGAGAGTCGGGGGGCTTTAGCTCCTACGAGCAGTACGTC. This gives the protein CSARESGGFSSYEQYV.

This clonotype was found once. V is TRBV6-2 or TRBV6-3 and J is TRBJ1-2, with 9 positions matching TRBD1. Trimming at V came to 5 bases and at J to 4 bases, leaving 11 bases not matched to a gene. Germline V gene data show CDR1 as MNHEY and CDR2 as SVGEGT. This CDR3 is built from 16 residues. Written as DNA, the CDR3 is TGTGCCAGCAGTCGTCACCGGGACAGGGCTATCTATGGCTACACCTTC. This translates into CASSRHRDRAIYGYTF.

The CDR3 bases are TGTGCCTCCATGGGGTGGGGAGAGGAAAAACTGTTTTTT. It yields the protein CASMGWGEEKLFF. The genes are TRBV27 and TRBJ1-4, with D hard to call. The V end lost 11 bases, the J end lost 8 bases, and 18 bases lay between the germline ends. There are 13 residues in the CDR3. Germline CDR1 reads MNHEY; CDR2 reads SMNVEV (reference sequence).

CDR3 loop: CASSYSNRYTDTQYF. CDR3 nucleotide sequence: TGTGCCAGCAGTTACTCGAACCGATACACAGATACGCAGTATTTT. The chain employs TRBV6-5 and TRBJ2-3; no clear D. The CDR3 sequence is 15 residues long. The V end lost 0 bases, the J end lost 2 bases, and 9 bases lay between the germline ends. In germline, CDR1 is MNHEY, CDR2 SVGAGI.

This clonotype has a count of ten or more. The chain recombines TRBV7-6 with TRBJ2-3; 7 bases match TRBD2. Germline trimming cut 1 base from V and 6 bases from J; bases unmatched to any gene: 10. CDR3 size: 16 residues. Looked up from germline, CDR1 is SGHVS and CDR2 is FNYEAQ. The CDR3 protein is CASSLGTRGRMDTQYF. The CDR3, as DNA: TGTGCCAGCAGCTTAGGGACTAGAGGACGAATGGATACGCAGTATTTT.

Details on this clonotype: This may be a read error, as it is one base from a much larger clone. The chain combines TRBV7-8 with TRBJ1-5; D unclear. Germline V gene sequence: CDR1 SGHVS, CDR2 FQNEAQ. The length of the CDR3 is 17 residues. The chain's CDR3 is CTSSQWEGGYSNQPQHF. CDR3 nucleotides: TGTACCAGCAGCCAGTGGGAGGGAGGATATAGCAATCAGCCCCAGCATTTT.

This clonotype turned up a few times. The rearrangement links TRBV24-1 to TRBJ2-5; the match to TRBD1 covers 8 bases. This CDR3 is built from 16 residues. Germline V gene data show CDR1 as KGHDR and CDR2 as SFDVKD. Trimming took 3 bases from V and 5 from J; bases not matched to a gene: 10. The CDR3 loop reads CATSDTLTGAVETQYF. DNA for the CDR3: TGTGCCACCAGTGATACACTGACAGGGGCGGTGGAGACCCAGTACTTC.

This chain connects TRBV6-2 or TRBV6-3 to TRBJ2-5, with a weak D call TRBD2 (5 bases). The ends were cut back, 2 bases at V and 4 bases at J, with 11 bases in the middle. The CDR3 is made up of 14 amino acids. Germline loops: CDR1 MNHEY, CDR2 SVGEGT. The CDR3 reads CASSYLSGRETQYF. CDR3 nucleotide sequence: TGTGCCAGCAGTTACCTATCGGGAAGAGAGACCCAGTACTTC.

CDR3 protein: CASSGTGGVRYGYTF. The CDR3 coding sequence is TGTGCCAGCAGCGGGACAGGGGGCGTTCGGTATGGCTACACCTTC. This chain uses TRBV7-9 with TRBJ1-2, with 12 bases matching TRBD1. CDR1 and CDR2 from the germline V gene are SEHNR and FQNEAQ (reference sequence). After removal of 5 bases from V and 5 bases from J, the junction contained 6 bases not matched to a gene. The CDR3 runs 15 residues.

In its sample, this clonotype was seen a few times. CDR3 nucleotide sequence: TGTGCCAGCAGCCAAGGGGACATTTGGTATGGCTACACCTTC. This codes for CASSQGDIWYGYTF. The V and J genes are TRBV14 and TRBJ1-2, with D possibly TRBD1 on 6 matching bases. Germline lookup yields CDR1 SGHDN and CDR2 FVKESK. There are 14 residues in the CDR3. V was trimmed by 1 base and J by 5 bases, leaving 11 bases between them.

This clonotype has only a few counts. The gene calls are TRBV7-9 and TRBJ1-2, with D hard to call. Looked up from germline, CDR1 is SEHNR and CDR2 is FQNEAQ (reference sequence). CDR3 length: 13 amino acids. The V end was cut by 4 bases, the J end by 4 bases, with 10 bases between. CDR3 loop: CASSSGSAYGYTF. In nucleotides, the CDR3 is TGTGCCAGCAGCTCAGGATCTGCCTATGGCTACACCTTC.

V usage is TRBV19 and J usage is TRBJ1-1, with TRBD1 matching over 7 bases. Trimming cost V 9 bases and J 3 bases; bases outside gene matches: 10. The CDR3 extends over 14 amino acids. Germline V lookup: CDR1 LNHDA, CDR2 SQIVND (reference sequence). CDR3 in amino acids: CASRLGGAYTEAFF. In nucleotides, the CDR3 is TGTGCCAGCCGGTTAGGGGGCGCGTACACTGAAGCTTTCTTT.

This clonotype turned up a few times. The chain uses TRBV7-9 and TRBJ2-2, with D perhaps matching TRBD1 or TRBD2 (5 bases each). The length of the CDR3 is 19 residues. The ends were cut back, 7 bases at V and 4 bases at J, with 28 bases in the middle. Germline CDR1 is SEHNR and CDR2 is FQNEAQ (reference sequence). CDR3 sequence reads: CASTPIVKGRKSGTGELFF. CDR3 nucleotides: TGTGCCAGCACCCCTATTGTGAAGGGGAGAAAGTCGGGCACCGGGGAGCTGTTTTTT.

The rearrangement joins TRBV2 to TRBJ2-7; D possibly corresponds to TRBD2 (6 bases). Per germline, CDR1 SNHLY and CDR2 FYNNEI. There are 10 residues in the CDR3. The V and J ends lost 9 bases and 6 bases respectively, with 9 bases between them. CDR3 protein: CASAGFEQYF. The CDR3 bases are TGTGCCAGTGCGGGGTTCGAGCAGTACTTC.

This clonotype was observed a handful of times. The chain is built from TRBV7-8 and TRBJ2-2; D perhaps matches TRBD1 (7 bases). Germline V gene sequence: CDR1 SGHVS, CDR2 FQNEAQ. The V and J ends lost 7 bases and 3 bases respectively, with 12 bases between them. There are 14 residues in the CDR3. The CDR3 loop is CASNDREDTGELFF. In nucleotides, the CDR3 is TGTGCCAGCAACGACAGGGAGGACACCGGGGAGCTGTTTTTT.

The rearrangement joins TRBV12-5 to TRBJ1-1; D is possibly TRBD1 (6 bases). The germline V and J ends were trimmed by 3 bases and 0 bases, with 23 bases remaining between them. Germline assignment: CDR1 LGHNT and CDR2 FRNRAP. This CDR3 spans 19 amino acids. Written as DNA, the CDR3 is TGTGCTAGTGGTTTCCAATCGGAGGGGCCGACAGGACTGAACACTGAAGCTTTCTTT. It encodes CASGFQSEGPTGLNTEAFF.

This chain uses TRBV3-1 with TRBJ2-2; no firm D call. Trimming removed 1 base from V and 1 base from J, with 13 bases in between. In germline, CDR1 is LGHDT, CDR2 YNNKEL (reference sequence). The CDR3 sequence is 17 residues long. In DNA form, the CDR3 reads TGTGCCAGCAGCCAAGCAAAGGGCAGGTGGAACACCGGGGAGCTGTTTTTT. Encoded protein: CASSQAKGRWNTGELFF.

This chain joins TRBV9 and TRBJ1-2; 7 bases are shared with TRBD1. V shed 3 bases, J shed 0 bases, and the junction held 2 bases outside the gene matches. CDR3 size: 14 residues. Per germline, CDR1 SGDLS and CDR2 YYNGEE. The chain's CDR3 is CASSGGQPNYGYTF. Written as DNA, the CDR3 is TGTGCCAGCAGCGGGGGACAGCCTAACTATGGCTACACCTTC.